Listed below are T cell receptor beta chains from one sample, sequenced in a study of T-cell memory formation after mild COVID-19. From the 5' RACE reads, TCRdb called clonotypes with MiXCR, one entry per CDR3 protein. The table records under 450,000 distinct CDR3 sequences, under 15% of them present only once. The sample was PBMCs or a T cell subset sorted from them (not recorded which). These receptor sequences come from a man aged 18 to 35 who had mild COVID-19 (a few samples of this study predate the infection). Cell type and time point are not known. The CDR3 runs from the conserved cysteine through the conserved F or W. The order of the fields is CDR3 length, clone size, V gene, D gene, J gene, CDR3 DNA, CDR3 protein. D genes are given only for firm matches. Only some rows state a clone size, as once, few, many or a class for expanded clones.

>14|-|TRBV5-1|-|TRBJ1-2
TGCGCCAGCAGCTTGTTATCAGTTCCCGATGGCTACACCTTC
CASSLLSVPDGYTF
>13|-|TRBV10-2|-|TRBJ1-2
TGCGCCAGCAGTGACAACAGGGCCTATGGCTACACCTTC
CASSDNRAYGYTF
>14|few|TRBV6-2/TRBV6-3|-|TRBJ2-4
TGTGCCAGCAGTTACTCGACAGGGAGGAACATTCAGTACTTC
CASSYSTGRNIQYF
>18|-|TRBV5-1|-|TRBJ2-6
TGCGCCAGCAGCCCACGGACAGTCCCTTGGGAAAGGGCCAACGTCCTGACTTTC
CASSPRTVPWERANVLTF
>15|many|TRBV6-5|TRBD1|TRBJ1-2
TGTGCCAGCAGTTTCTGGACAGGGGGATCCTATGGCTACACCTTC
CASSFWTGGSYGYTF
>11|-|TRBV11-2|-|TRBJ2-1
TGTGCCAGCAGCCAAACTAGCTTGCAGTTCTTC
CASSQTSLQFF
>16|few|TRBV18|-|TRBJ2-3
TGTGCCAGCTCACCCCACCCGCCAACGAGCACAGATACGCAGTATTTT
CASSPHPPTSTDTQYF
>14|few|TRBV18|-|TRBJ1-3
TGTGCCAGCTCAACGGGGAACTCTGGAAACACCATATATTTT
CASSTGNSGNTIYF
>16|few|TRBV4-3|-|TRBJ2-3
TGCGCCAGCAGCCACCAACAGGGATTCGGAACAGATACGCAGTATTTT
CASSHQQGFGTDTQYF
>14|few|TRBV7-9|-|TRBJ1-6
TGTGCCAGCAGTCCTCCGGGACCGGGAACACCCCTCCACTTT
CASSPPGPGTPLHF
>13|-|TRBV6-1|-|TRBJ1-5
TGTGCCAGCAGTGAGTACGGGGGTCAGCCCCAGCATTTT
CASSEYGGQPQHF
>15|-|TRBV12-3/TRBV12-4|-|TRBJ1-1
TGTGCCAGCAGTCCCGGACCGACTATGAACACTGAAGCTTTCTTT
CASSPGPTMNTEAFF
>19|few|TRBV5-1|TRBD2|TRBJ2-3
TGCGCCAGCAGCTTGAGGGCAGGCTCCCTAGCGGGGGCGGTGGATACGCAGTATTTT
CASSLRAGSLAGAVDTQYF
>15|-|TRBV19|-|TRBJ1-5
TGTGCCAGTAGCCCAGGGAGGAATAGCAATCAGCCCCAGCATTTT
CASSPGRNSNQPQHF
>14|-|TRBV20-1|-|TRBJ2-5
TGCAGTGCTAGAGACGGGATGGGGCTGGAGACCCAGTACTTC
CSARDGMGLETQYF
>15|-|TRBV7-9|-|TRBJ2-3
TGTGCCAGCAGCTTTTTCGTGGGGGGCTTAGATACGCAGTATTTT
CASSFFVGGLDTQYF
>13|few|TRBV7-9|-|TRBJ1-1
TGTGCCAGCAGCTTAACATATAACACTGAAGCTTTCTTT
CASSLTYNTEAFF
>14|-|TRBV6-2/TRBV6-3|TRBD2|TRBJ2-2
TGTGCCAGCAGCCCAGCGGGGTCGGGCGGGGAGCTGTTTTTT
CASSPAGSGGELFF
>13|-|TRBV6-2/TRBV6-3|-|TRBJ1-5
TGTGCCACGGTTGGCAGGGTTGGCCAGCCCCAGCATTTT
CATVGRVGQPQHF
>15|few|TRBV7-3|TRBD1|TRBJ1-2
TGTGCCAGCAGCCGCAGATCCGGGACAGGGGGTGGCTACACCTTC
CASSRRSGTGGGYTF
>19|-|TRBV7-6|TRBD2|TRBJ2-4
TGTGCCAGCATCAAAGCCCGGACTAGCGGTGGGGGAGCCAAAAACATTCAGTACTTC
CASIKARTSGGGAKNIQYF
>14|-|TRBV19|-|TRBJ1-1
TGTGCCAGTAGTGAGGCGTCCGGGTTAACTGAAGCTTTCTTT
CASSEASGLTEAFF
>13|-|TRBV6-1|-|TRBJ2-7
TGTGCCAGCATGCGGCCTGGCTCCTACGAGCAGTACTTC
CASMRPGSYEQYF
>13|few|TRBV4-1|-|TRBJ1-4
TGCGCCAGCAGCCATCAGGGTCGTGAAAAACTGTTTTTT
CASSHQGREKLFF
>13|many|TRBV20-1|-|TRBJ2-3
TGCAGTGATCAACGGGGGGCGGGAGATACGCAGTATTTT
CSDQRGAGDTQYF
>17|few|TRBV13|-|TRBJ1-5
TGTGCCAGCAGCTTAACCGCAGGACAATATAGCAATCAGCCCCAGCATTTT
CASSLTAGQYSNQPQHF
>13|few|TRBV7-9|-|TRBJ1-4
TGTGCCAGCAGCTCTAGCGGGGTTGAAAAACTGTTTTTT
CASSSSGVEKLFF
>14|many|TRBV6-6|-|TRBJ2-5
TGTGCCAGCAAGAACAGGGGAGGCCAAGAGACCCAGTACTTC
CASKNRGGQETQYF
>15|many|TRBV12-3/TRBV12-4|-|TRBJ2-3
TGTGCCAGCAGTTTGAAGCCACCTAGCACAGATACGCAGTATTTT
CASSLKPPSTDTQYF
>14|few|TRBV12-3/TRBV12-4|-|TRBJ2-5
TGTGCCAGCAGTCCAGGACAGAGCCAAGAGACCCAGTACTTC
CASSPGQSQETQYF
>14|-|TRBV9|-|TRBJ1-4
TGTGCCAGCAGCCTGGGCCGGGACAATGAAAAACTGTTTTTT
CASSLGRDNEKLFF
>12|-|TRBV11-2|-|TRBJ1-1
TGTGCCAGCAGCGAAGCCCGAACTGAAGCTTTCTTT
CASSEARTEAFF